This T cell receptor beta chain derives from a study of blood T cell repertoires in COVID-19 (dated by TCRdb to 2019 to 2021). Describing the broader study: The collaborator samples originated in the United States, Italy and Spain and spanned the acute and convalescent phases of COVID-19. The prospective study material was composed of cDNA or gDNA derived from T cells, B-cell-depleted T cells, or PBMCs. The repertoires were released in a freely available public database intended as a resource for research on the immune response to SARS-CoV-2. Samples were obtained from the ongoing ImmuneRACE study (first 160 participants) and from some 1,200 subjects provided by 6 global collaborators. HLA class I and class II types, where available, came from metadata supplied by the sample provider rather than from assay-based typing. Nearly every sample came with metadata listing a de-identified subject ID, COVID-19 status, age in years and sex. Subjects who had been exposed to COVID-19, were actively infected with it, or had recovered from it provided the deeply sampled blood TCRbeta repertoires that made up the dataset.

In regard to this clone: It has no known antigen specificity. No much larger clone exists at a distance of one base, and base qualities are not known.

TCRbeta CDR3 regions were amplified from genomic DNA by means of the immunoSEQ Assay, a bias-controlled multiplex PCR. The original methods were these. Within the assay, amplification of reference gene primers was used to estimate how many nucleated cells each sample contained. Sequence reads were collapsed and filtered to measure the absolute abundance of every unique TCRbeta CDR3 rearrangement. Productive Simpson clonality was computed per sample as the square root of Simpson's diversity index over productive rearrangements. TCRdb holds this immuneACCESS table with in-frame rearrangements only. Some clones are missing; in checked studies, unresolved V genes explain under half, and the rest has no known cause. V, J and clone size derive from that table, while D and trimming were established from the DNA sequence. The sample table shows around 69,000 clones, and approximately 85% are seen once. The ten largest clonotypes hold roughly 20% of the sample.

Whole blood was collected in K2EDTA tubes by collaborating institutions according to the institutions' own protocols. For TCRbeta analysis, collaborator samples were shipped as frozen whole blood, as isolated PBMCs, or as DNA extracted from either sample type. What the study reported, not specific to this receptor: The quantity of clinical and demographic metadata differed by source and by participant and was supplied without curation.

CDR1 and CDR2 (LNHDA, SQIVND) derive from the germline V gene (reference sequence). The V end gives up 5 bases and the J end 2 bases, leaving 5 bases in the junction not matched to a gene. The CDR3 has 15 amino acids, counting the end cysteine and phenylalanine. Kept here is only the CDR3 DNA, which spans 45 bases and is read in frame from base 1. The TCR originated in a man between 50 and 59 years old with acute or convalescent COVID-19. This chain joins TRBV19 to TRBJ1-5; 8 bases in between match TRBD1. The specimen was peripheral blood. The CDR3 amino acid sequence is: CASSAGQGGNQPQHF. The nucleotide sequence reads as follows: TGTGCCAGTAGTGCCGGACAGGGTGGCAATCAGCCCCAGCATTTT.